Below, 11 T cell receptor beta chains from the same sample are listed, as sequenced in a study of blood T cells in healthy people across ages. The second PCR ran about 7 to 12 cycles with a sample-barcoded 5' primer and J-beta primers. In TCRdb, the 5' RACE reads were re-called with MiXCR into one record per CDR3 protein. The sample consists of about 970,000 distinct CDR3 sequences, just over 50% of them appearing once. Input material: blood. All receptors come from a woman aged 55-70 years in good health.

The chain has TRBV6-5 and TRBJ2-1; D uncertain. Trimming left V 2 bases short and J 3 bases short, with 2 bases between. From germline, CDR1 is MNHEY and CDR2 SVGAGI. The length of the CDR3 is 12 residues. The CDR3 nucleotides read TGTGCCAGCAGTTACGGCTACAATGAGCAGTTCTTC. Translation: CASSYGYNEQFF.

The V and J genes are TRBV20-1 and TRBJ2-4; D is perhaps TRBD1 (5 bases). V lost 7 bases and J 1 base, leaving 14 bases between the germline ends. This CDR3 has 14 amino acids. Germline CDR1 reads DFQATT; CDR2 reads SNEGSKA (reference sequence). Here the CDR3 DNA reads TGCAGTGTAACGGACAAGCTGGCCAAAAACATTCAGTACTTC. Translation: CSVTDKLAKNIQYF.

The sample holds a few counts of this clonotype. The chain recombines TRBV28 with TRBJ2-5; 13 bases map to TRBD2. This CDR3 spans 18 amino acids. J gave up 3 bases and V 3 bases, and 10 bases lay outside the gene matches. Germline V gene lookup returns CDR1 MDHEN and CDR2 SYDVKM. CDR3 amino acids: CASSFTGLAGEREETQYF. CDR3 in DNA: TGTGCCAGCAGTTTCACCGGACTAGCGGGAGAAAGGGAAGAGACCCAGTACTTC.

This clonotype has a handful of counts. V usage is TRBV2 and J usage is TRBJ2-7; TRBD2 aligns across 7 bases. The V gene's germline CDR1 is SNHLY and CDR2 FYNNEI. The CDR3 has 16 amino acids. Unmatched junction bases numbered 8, after V lost 3 bases and J lost 0 bases. CDR3 protein: CASSEGRLADSYEQYF. In DNA, the CDR3 is TGTGCCAGCAGTGAGGGAAGGCTAGCGGACTCCTACGAGCAGTACTTC.

In its sample, this clonotype was seen a few times. This chain links TRBV13 with TRBJ2-7; D may be TRBD1 (7 bases). V gave up 2 bases and J gave up 3 bases, with 14 bases separating them. This CDR3 is 15 amino acids long. Germline CDR1 PRHDT, CDR2 FYEKMQ (reference sequence). The CDR3 reads CASSLLPQGGYEQYF. DNA of the CDR3: TGTGCCAGCAGCTTATTACCGCAGGGGGGCTACGAGCAGTACTTC.

The chain combines TRBV5-1 with TRBJ2-7; 14 bases are shared with TRBD2. The V gene end was trimmed by 4 bases and the J gene end by 11 bases; junction bases not matched to a gene: 8. The CDR3 loop spans 14 amino acids. Germline V gene data show CDR1 as SGHRS and CDR2 as YFSETQ. This CDR3 reads CASSVGLAGDVEYF. Here the CDR3 DNA reads TGCGCCAGCAGCGTGGGACTAGCGGGAGATGTTGAGTACTTC. The variable domain in full, with the rest retrieved from reference TRBV5-1 and TRBJ2-7, is KAGVTQTPRYLIKTRGQQVTLSCSPISGHRSVSWYQQTPGQGLQFLFEYFSETQRNKGNFPGRFSGRQFSNSRSEMNVSTLELGDSALYLCASSVGLAGDVEYFGPGTRLTVT.

This clonotype was observed a few times. V gene TRBV29-1 combines with J gene TRBJ2-3, with D uncertain. This CDR3 contains 12 residues. Trimming cost V 4 bases and J 2 bases, with 7 bases left between them. In germline, CDR1 is SQVTM, CDR2 ANQGSEA. The CDR3 reads CSVAATTDTQYF. The CDR3 bases are TGCAGCGTTGCAGCCACCACAGATACGCAGTATTTT.

The CDR3 nucleotides read TGTGCCACCAGTGCGCACGAGCAGTACTTC. The encoded protein is CATSAHEQYF. The J gene is TRBJ2-5, the V gene TRBV24-1; D remains ambiguous. The J call may be incorrect, as the DNA end agrees better with TRBJ2-7. The CDR3 consists of 10 residues. Per germline, CDR1 KGHDR and CDR2 SFDVKD.

The chain couples TRBV4-1 to TRBJ2-1; D unclear. Per the germline V gene, CDR1 is MGHRA and CDR2 is YSYEKL. Trimming took off 2 bases at V and 6 bases at J, with 11 bases between the two ends. The CDR3 extends over 14 amino acids. The CDR3 sequence: CASSQRQDTNEQFF. Here the CDR3 DNA reads TGCGCCAGCAGCCAAAGGCAGGATACCAATGAGCAGTTCTTC.

The chain couples TRBV7-2 to TRBJ1-5; D might be TRBD1 (6 bases). The germline V gene encodes CDR1 SGHTA and CDR2 FQGNSA. The V end was cut by 2 bases, the J end by 7 bases, with 12 bases between. The CDR3 is 14 residues long. The CDR3 protein is CASSLSGGYQPQHF. The CDR3 DNA sequence: TGTGCCAGCAGCTTAAGTGGGGGCTACCAGCCCCAGCATTTT.

The J gene is TRBJ2-7, the V gene TRBV7-2, with a weak D call TRBD1 (6 bases). CDR3 length: 12 residues. The V and J ends lost 11 bases and 2 bases respectively, with 13 bases between them. Germline loops: CDR1 SGHTA, CDR2 FQGNSA. Here the CDR3 DNA reads TGTGCCTCCAGGGGCGGTGCCTACGAGCAGTACTTC. Protein: CASRGGAYEQYF.